This T cell receptor beta chain was retrieved from a study of cytomegalovirus exposure and HLA in healthy donors (TCRdb year 2017). Context from the whole study: According to a later analysis, one platform produced both the roughly 120 validation repertoires and the 670 or so repertoires of the first cohort. The study was designed to test whether signatures of past pathogen exposure could be identified by cataloging public T cell receptors. Along with the roughly 670-subject first cohort, a separate validation cohort of approximately 110 different subjects was used. High-throughput TCR immunosequencing, statistical association of individual TCRs with disease status, and machine learning were combined to predict cytomegalovirus infection status. Beyond this particular receptor, the publication reports: The classifier was reported to diagnose cytomegalovirus status with high specificity and sensitivity in both the original cohort and the validation cohort. According to the authors, the approach could potentially be generalized to other disease states and immunological phenotypes. Most TCR sequences were seen in very few donors, while some public TCRs were found in many individuals. In vitro tests confirmed that a few of the cytomegalovirus-associated TCR beta chains recognize cytomegalovirus antigens. A later analysis had no HLA typing for the validation cohort, so co-occurrence there was scored across all 110 or so repertoires. Subsequent analysis determined that TCRs grouped into clusters in the first cohort also showed a tendency toward co-occurrence across the 120 or so validation repertoires, and 94% of cluster scores exceeded 0. In the study, some 180 TCR beta chains were listed as associated with cytomegalovirus.

Concerning this clone: No antigen is known for it. Base quality data are lacking; no much larger clone is found one base away.

Library method: the immunoSEQ multiplex PCR assay. On the authors' methods: A statistical classification framework was built to diagnose cytomegalovirus status from the catalog of TCR beta chain sequences. TCRdb holds this immuneACCESS table with in-frame rearrangements only. Some clones are missing; in checked studies, unresolved V genes explain under half, and the rest has no known cause. The DNA gave D and trimming, while V, J and clone size come from that table. This sample is represented by some 330,000 clones; roughly 89% of them were singletons. 0.65% to 0.85% of the sample rests with the top ten. Donors formed part of the validation cohort, which comprised over a hundred subjects and was distinct from the first cohort of under 750 subjects. The TCR sequence derives from a woman aged 18-29 years in good health and CMV-seronegative. The sequencing input was PBMCs.

Here the CDR3 is given as CASSGLNYGYTF. The sequenced DNA: TGTGCCAGCAGTGGGCTTAACTATGGCTACACCTTC. The V and J segments used are TRBV9 and TRBJ1-2; the D gene assignment is ambiguous. There are 12 amino acids in the CDR3, from cysteine to phenylalanine inclusive. Only CDR3 DNA remains: 36 bases, in frame from the first base. The germline V gene specifies SGDLS as CDR1 and YYNGEE as CDR2. The V end loses 5 bases and the J end loses 1 base, and a stretch of 6 bases separates them. With all but the CDR3 taken from the reference TRBV9 and TRBJ1-2 genes, the full variable domain is: DSGVTQTPKHLITATGQRVTLRCSPRSGDLSVYWYQQSLDQGLQFLIQYYNGEERAKGNILERFSAQQFPDLHSELNLSSLELGDSALYFCASSGLNYGYTFGSGTRLTVV.